This T cell receptor beta chain came from a study of T cells after yellow fever vaccination. It was through 5'RACE template switching that TCR cDNA was made, with a universal primer site and UMIs added. MiXCR, run by TCRdb on the 5' RACE reads, gives a single entry per CDR3 protein. Here the sample spans about 300,000 distinct CDR3 sequences, around 6.8% being singletons. The study's findings and limits: Contamination by abundant bulk-population clonotypes could be present in FACS-sorted repertoires.

The CDR3 sequence is 14 residues long. The V and J ends lost 4 bases and 2 bases respectively, with 12 bases between them. CDR1 is SGHTA and CDR2 is FQGNSA in the germline V gene. In regard to this clonotype: The antigen remains undetermined.

This chain connects TRBV7-2 to TRBJ2-7; perhaps TRBD1 as D (6 bases). Source: PBMCs, taken around 45 days after the first yellow fever vaccination. The TCR originated in a man aged 18 to 29 who received the YFV17D yellow fever vaccine. CDR3 in DNA: TGTGCCAGCAGCTCAAGACAGGCAACCTACGAGCAGTACTTC. Its translation: CASSSRQATYEQYF.